This is a list of T cell receptor beta chains from one sample in a study of PD-L1 blockade in urothelial cancer. The table came from immunoSEQ multiplex PCR; TCRdb's copy has only in-frame clones and leaves some out. The sample has under 100,000 clones, roughly 89% seen once. The material sequenced was PBMCs, taken around atezolizumab (anti-PD-L1) treatment. The receptor source for this set is a man in his sixties with urothelial cancer. Each CDR3 is given with its conserved first and last residue. D genes are given only for firm matches.

CDR3 protein,CDR3 DNA,V gene,D gene,J gene
CASSLPGTTSSYNEQFF,TGTGCCAGCAGCTTACCCGGGACAACGAGCTCCTACAATGAGCAGTTCTTC,TRBV5-6,NA,TRBJ2-1
CASSQDKSRAAVETQYF,TGCGCCAGCAGCCAAGATAAGTCCCGAGCCGCCGTAGAGACCCAGTACTTC,TRBV4-1,NA,TRBJ2-5
CASSSGQGYEKLFF,TGTGCCAGCAGTTCGGGACAGGGGTATGAAAAACTGTTTTTT,TRBV28,TRBD1,TRBJ1-4
CASSPREGSYNEQFF,TGTGCCAGCAGCCCGCGGGAGGGCTCCTACAATGAGCAGTTCTTC,TRBV5-4,TRBD2,TRBJ2-1
CASPPPRQFSPYEQYF,TGCGCCAGCCCTCCTCCCAGACAGTTCTCCCCCTACGAGCAGTACTTC,TRBV23-1,NA,TRBJ2-7
CASSYALTASYEQYF,TGTGCCAGCAGTTACGCTCTGACAGCCTCCTACGAGCAGTACTTC,TRBV6-5,NA,TRBJ2-7
CARYEAGSQYF,TGTGCCCGCTACGAAGCGGGGTCGCAGTATTTT,TRBV21-1,NA,TRBJ2-3
CATALSGANVLTF,TGTGCCACTGCGCTCTCTGGGGCCAACGTCCTGACTTTC,TRBV19,NA,TRBJ2-6
CASSSGSGNTIYF,TGTGCCAGTAGCAGTGGCTCTGGAAACACCATATATTTT,TRBV19,NA,TRBJ1-3
CASSLYRGADTQYF,TGTGCCAGCAGCTTATACCGGGGGGCAGATACGCAGTATTTT,TRBV11-2,TRBD2,TRBJ2-3